This T cell receptor beta chain emerged from a study of blood T cell repertoires in COVID-19. CDR3 length: 15 residues. Germline V gene sequence: CDR1 MNHEY, CDR2 SVGAGI. Trimming took 5 bases from V and 6 from J, leaving 19 bases between them. Here immunoSEQ multiplex PCR was the method, and the copy in TCRdb shows in-frame clones only, minus some. The repertoire holds approximately 300,000 clones, with around 90% as singletons. This receptor was taken from a woman between 18 and 30 years old with acute COVID-19. Sequencing input: PBMCs or T cells enriched from blood (not recorded which). The chain joins TRBV6-5 to TRBJ2-5; D perhaps matches TRBD2 (6 bases). DNA of the CDR3: TGTGCCAGCAGTCCCCGACTAGATTGGGCGAAGACCCAGTACTTC. As protein: CASSPRLDWAKTQYF.